What follows describes a single T cell receptor (beta chain). These data originate in a study of blood T cell repertoires in COVID-19. On the study more broadly: COVID-19 samples, acute and convalescent, were from the United States, Italy and Spain. T cells, B-cell-depleted T cells, or PBMCs supplied cDNA or gDNA.

Germline V CDR1 and CDR2: GTSNPN, SVGIG (reference sequence). This CDR3 has 14 amino acids. V lost 0 bases and J 4 bases, leaving 12 bases between the germline ends. Authors' processing steps: Reference gene primer amplification in the assay estimated nucleated cell counts. Clones were read by immunoSEQ multiplex PCR, and TCRdb kept only the in-frame ones, dropping some. Clone size and V and J calls were adopted from that table, with D and trimming inferred from the DNA. This sample has tens of thousands of clones, with 82% found just once. Sequences were obtained from peripheral blood. This TCR came from a man aged 80 or over with acute or convalescent COVID-19. The rearrangement joins TRBV30 to TRBJ2-5, with TRBD2 as a possible D gene (6 bases). In DNA form, the CDR3 reads TGTGCCTGGAGTGTGGGTAGCGGAAGAGAGACCCAGTACTTC. Translated: CAWSVGSGRETQYF.